Each of the 9 T cell receptor beta chains below was sequenced from the same sample in a study of cytomegalovirus exposure and HLA in healthy donors. PCR used 60 Vbeta primers and 13 Jbeta primers. This table comes from immunoSEQ multiplex PCR, and its TCRdb copy is limited to in-frame clones, with some not included. This table has roughly 180,000 clones, around 84% appearing once. The specimen sequenced was PBMCs. Source of these receptors: a girl aged 2 to 9 in good health and CMV-seropositive.

The chain links TRBV10-3 to TRBJ1-2; tentatively, D is TRBD1 (6 bases). Trimming shortened V by 3 bases and J by 6 bases, and 14 bases separated the two germline ends. Germline V gives CDR1 ENHRY, CDR2 SYGVKD. The CDR3 length is 14 residues. CDR3 bases: TGTGCCATCAGTGATTCAGCGGGGGCCGATGGCTACACCTTC. Protein sequence: CAISDSAGADGYTF.

This clone occurred a few times. The rearrangement joins TRBV29-1 to TRBJ2-7, with 7 bases matching TRBD1. There are 13 residues in the CDR3. Looked up from germline, CDR1 is SQVTM and CDR2 is ANQGSEA. V lost 1 base to trimming and J lost 2 bases; unmatched junction nucleotides: 2. The CDR3 loop is CSVEGGGTYEQYF. The CDR3 nucleotides are TGCAGCGTTGAAGGAGGGGGCACCTACGAGCAGTACTTC.

The rearrangement joins TRBV25-1 to TRBJ1-4, with unresolved D. CDR1 and CDR2 from the germline V gene are MGHDK and SYGVNS. V lost 5 bases, J lost 7 bases, and 17 bases lay in between. The CDR3 is 15 residues long. The DNA of the CDR3 is TGTGCCAGCAGTACCACTACTCCTTGGGTTGAAAAACTGTTTTTT. Translation: CASSTTTPWVEKLFF.

Details on this clone: The sample has other DNA sequences that encode this CDR3 too. The chain has TRBV9 and TRBJ1-1; TRBD1 agrees at 8 bases. Germline V gives CDR1 SGDLS, CDR2 YYNGEE. The CDR3 spans 14 residues. V trimming: 2 bases; J trimming: 2 bases; junction bases outside the gene matches: 2. The CDR3 here is CASSVTGGNTEAFF. In nucleotides, the CDR3 is TGTGCCAGCAGCGTCACAGGGGGAAACACTGAAGCTTTCTTT.

This chain uses TRBV6-6 with TRBJ2-2; perhaps TRBD2 as D (6 bases). Trimming removed 7 bases at V and 7 bases at J, with 10 bases between. The CDR3 covers 12 residues. CDR1 and CDR2 from the germline V gene are MNHNY and SVGAGI (reference sequence). CDR3 amino acids: CASIGEVGELFF. CDR3 sequence (DNA): TGTGCCAGCATCGGGGAGGTCGGGGAGCTGTTTTTT.

This clone has more than one count but fewer than ten. The rearrangement uses TRBV4-1 and TRBJ2-5, with TRBD2 matching over 9 bases. Losses at the gene ends were 1 base for V and 5 bases for J; bases not matched to a gene: 11. The CDR3 covers 17 residues. Looked up from germline, CDR1 is MGHRA and CDR2 is YSYEKL. The CDR3 DNA reads as TGCGCCAGCAGCCAAGCGGCGGGGGGGCGTCCGCGGGAGACCCAGTACTTC. It is translated as CASSQAAGGRPRETQYF.

This chain uses TRBV5-4 with TRBJ1-1; 7 bases are a match to TRBD1. The V and J ends lost 0 bases and 0 bases, in that order; junction bases with no gene match: 5. The CDR3 covers 16 residues. Germline V gives CDR1 SGHNT, CDR2 YYREEE (reference sequence). The CDR3 region is CASSLGQGFLNTEAFF. The CDR3 DNA reads TGTGCCAGCAGCTTGGGACAGGGATTTCTGAACACTGAAGCTTTCTTT.

The CDR3 is CATSRALAPTDTQYF. CDR3 DNA: TGTGCCACCAGCAGAGCTCTAGCCCCCACAGATACGCAGTATTTT. The chain has TRBV15 and TRBJ2-3, with D possibly matching TRBD2 (5 bases). Trimming took off 1 base at V and 2 bases at J, with 10 bases between the two ends. In germline, CDR1 is LNHNV, CDR2 YYDKDF (reference sequence). This CDR3 region has 15 residues.

In DNA form, the CDR3 reads TGTGCCAGCAGTTACGGGACAGACACTGAAGCTTTCTTT. It is translated as CASSYGTDTEAFF. V gene TRBV6-6 combines with J gene TRBJ1-1; 7 bases line up with TRBD1. Germline CDR1 is MNHNY and CDR2 is SVGAGI (reference sequence). Losses at the gene ends were 2 bases for V and 3 bases for J; bases not matched to a gene: 0. The CDR3 loop spans 13 amino acids.